The 6 T cell receptor beta chains in this list originate from one sample, sequenced in a study of cytomegalovirus exposure and HLA in healthy donors (dated by TCRdb to between 2016 and 2019). Library preparation was by the immunoSEQ multiplex PCR assay. For the multiplex PCR, a mixture combining 60 forward primers for TCR Vbeta segments and 13 reverse primers for TCR Jbeta segments was used. In its TCRdb copy, this immuneACCESS table keeps in-frame sequences only and misses some clones. Where compared with another copy, unresolved V genes explain less than half of these, and the others have no known cause. This sample's clone table shows some 70,000 clones. Approximately 2.9% of the sample rests with the top ten. Sample: PBMCs. The receptors were gathered from a man aged 35 to 55 in good health and CMV-seronegative.

V usage is TRBV29-1 and J usage is TRBJ2-5; maybe TRBD2 (7 bases). V was shortened by 1 base and J by 4 bases, with 16 bases between the two germline ends. Germline V gene data show CDR1 as SQVTM and CDR2 as ANQGSEA. The CDR3 runs to 15 residues. CDR3 sequence reads: CSVEGSRGRVETQYF. Here the CDR3 DNA reads TGCAGCGTTGAAGGATCGCGGGGGCGGGTAGAGACCCAGTACTTC.

The chain carries TRBV7-9 and TRBJ1-5; D gene ambiguous. Germline CDR1 reads SEHNR; CDR2 reads FQNEAQ (reference sequence). V was cut by 4 bases and J by 3 bases, with 4 bases left in between. The CDR3 is 12 residues long. This chain's CDR3 is CASSSLNQPQHF. CDR3 coding DNA: TGTGCCAGCAGCTCTCTCAATCAGCCCCAGCATTTT.

The V gene is TRBV19, the J gene TRBJ1-3; 7 nucleotides line up with TRBD1. V shed 6 bases and J 0 bases; nucleotides not matched to a gene: 5. CDR1 and CDR2 from the germline V gene are LNHDA and SQIVND (reference sequence). The length of the CDR3 is 15 residues. The CDR3 region is CASRDRALSGNTIYF. In DNA, the CDR3 is TGTGCCAGTAGAGACAGGGCTCTCTCTGGAAACACCATATATTTT.

The chain is built from TRBV9 and TRBJ2-5; 10 bases are a match to TRBD2. The CDR3 contains 14 residues. J was trimmed by 3 bases and V by 1 base; bases with no gene match: 0. In germline, CDR1 is SGDLS, CDR2 YYNGEE. CDR3 in DNA: TGTGCCAGCAGCGTAAGCGGGGGGGAAGAGACCCAGTACTTC. This encodes CASSVSGGEETQYF.

The CDR3 DNA is TGTGCCAGCAGCTTAGTGGGCGGGGGGGCCTGTACGAACATTCAGTACTTC. This encodes CASSLVGGGACTNIQYF. The chain carries TRBV7-4 and TRBJ2-4, with 9 bases lining up with TRBD2. V shed 1 base and J 7 bases; nucleotides not matched to a gene: 11. This CDR3 region has 17 residues. CDR1 is SGHVT, CDR2 SQSDAQ, per germline.

The chain combines TRBV29-1 with TRBJ2-3; D gene unclear. The CDR3 sequence is 13 residues long. Trimming removed 2 bases from V and 1 base from J, with 7 bases in between. Germline-derived CDR1 and CDR2 are SQVTM and ANQGSEA. CDR3 sequence (DNA): TGCAGCGTTGAACCAGGCCGCACAGATACGCAGTATTTT. It specifies CSVEPGRTDTQYF.